This TCR beta chain was sequenced during a study of sequential checkpoint blockade in melanoma. The treatment denotes: randomized to nivolumab then ipilimumab (arm A) or the reverse (arm B). With 0 bases removed from V and 6 bases from J, the gap between germline ends came to 9 bases. Germline V lookup: CDR1 SGDLS, CDR2 YYNGEE. There are 13 residues in the CDR3. Assay used: immunoSEQ multiplex PCR; TCRdb lists only in-frame clones, some missing. This sample has over 10,000 clones, with 74% found just once. Sequencing used CD8+ T cells sorted from blood (inferred from file names), obtained from a patient given nivolumab and ipilimumab in sequence. The receptor was isolated from a human donor with melanoma. The gene calls are TRBV9 and TRBJ1-2; D perhaps matches TRBD1 (5 bases). The CDR3 loop reads CASSVGGRDGYTF. The DNA of the CDR3 is TGTGCCAGCAGCGTAGGCGGCAGGGATGGCTACACCTTC.